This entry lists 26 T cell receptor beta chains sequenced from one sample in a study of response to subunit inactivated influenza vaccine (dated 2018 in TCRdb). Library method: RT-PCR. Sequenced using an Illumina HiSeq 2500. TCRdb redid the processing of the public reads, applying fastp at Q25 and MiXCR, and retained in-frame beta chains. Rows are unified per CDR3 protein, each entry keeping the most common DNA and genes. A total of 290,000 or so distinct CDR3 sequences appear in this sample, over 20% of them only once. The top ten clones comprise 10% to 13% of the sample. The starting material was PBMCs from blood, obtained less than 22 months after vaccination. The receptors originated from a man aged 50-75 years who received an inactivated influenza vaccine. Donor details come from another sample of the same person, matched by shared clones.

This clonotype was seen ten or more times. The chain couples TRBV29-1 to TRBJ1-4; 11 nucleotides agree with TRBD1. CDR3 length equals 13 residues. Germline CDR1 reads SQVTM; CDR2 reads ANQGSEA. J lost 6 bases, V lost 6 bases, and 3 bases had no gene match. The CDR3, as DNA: TGCAGCGTCCTGGGACAGGGGGATGAAAAACTGTTTTTT. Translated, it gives CSVLGQGDEKLFF.

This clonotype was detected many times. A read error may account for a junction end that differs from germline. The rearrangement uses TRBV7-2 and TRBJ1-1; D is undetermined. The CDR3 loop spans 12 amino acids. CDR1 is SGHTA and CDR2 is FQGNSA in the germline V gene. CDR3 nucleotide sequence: TGTGCCAGCAGTTTAGGGTTAACTGAAGCTTTCTTT. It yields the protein CASSLGLTEAFF.

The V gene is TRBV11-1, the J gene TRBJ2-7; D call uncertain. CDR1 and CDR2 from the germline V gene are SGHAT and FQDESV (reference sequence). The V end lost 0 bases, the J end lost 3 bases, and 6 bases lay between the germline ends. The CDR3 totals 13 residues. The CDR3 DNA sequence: TGTGCCAGCAGCTTAGCGTTCAGCTACGAGCAGTACTTC. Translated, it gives CASSLAFSYEQYF.

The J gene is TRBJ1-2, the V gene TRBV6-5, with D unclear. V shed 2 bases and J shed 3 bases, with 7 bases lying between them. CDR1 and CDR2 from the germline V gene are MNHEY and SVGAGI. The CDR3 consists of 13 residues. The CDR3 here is CASSYVAYYGYTF. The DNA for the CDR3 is TGTGCCAGCAGTTACGTGGCATACTATGGCTACACCTTC.

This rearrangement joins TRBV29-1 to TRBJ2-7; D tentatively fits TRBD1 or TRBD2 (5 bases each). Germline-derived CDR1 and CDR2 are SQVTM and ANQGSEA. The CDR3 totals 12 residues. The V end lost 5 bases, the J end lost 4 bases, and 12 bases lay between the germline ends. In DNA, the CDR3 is TGCAGCGTTAACACTTGGGGGTACGAGCAGTACTTC. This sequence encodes CSVNTWGYEQYF.

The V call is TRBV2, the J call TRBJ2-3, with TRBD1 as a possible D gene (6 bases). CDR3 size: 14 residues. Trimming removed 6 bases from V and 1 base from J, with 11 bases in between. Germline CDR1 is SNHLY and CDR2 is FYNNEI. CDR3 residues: CASRQGDGTDTQYF. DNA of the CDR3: TGTGCCAGCAGACAGGGTGATGGCACAGATACGCAGTATTTT.

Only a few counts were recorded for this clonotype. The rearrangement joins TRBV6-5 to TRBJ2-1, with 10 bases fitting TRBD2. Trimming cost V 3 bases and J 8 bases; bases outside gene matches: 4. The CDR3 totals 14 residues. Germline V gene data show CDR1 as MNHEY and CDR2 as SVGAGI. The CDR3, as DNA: TGTGCCAGCAGTTATTCCGGGACTAGCGATGAGCAGTTCTTC. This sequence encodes CASSYSGTSDEQFF.

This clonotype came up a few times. CDR3 region: CASSEAARGRTEAFF. In DNA, the CDR3 is TGTGCCAGCAGTGAAGCGGCCAGGGGACGGACTGAAGCTTTCTTT. This sequence joins TRBV2 and TRBJ1-1; tentatively, D is TRBD1 (6 bases). With 0 bases removed from V and 5 bases from J, the gap between germline ends came to 13 bases. The CDR3 totals 15 residues. Germline CDR1 is SNHLY and CDR2 is FYNNEI.

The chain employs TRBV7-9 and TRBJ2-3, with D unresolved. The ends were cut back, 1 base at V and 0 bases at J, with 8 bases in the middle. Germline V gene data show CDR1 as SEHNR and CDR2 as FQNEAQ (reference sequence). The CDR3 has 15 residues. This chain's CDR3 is CASSLEGLSTDTQYF. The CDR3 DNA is TGTGCCAGCAGCTTAGAAGGGCTGAGCACAGATACGCAGTATTTT.

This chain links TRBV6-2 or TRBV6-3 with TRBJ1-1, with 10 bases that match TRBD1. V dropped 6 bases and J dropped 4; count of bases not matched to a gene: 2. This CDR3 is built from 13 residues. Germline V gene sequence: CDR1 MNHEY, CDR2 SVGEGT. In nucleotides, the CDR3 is TGTGCCAGCAGGGGGACAGGGGCCACTGAAGCTTTCTTT. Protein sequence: CASRGTGATEAFF.

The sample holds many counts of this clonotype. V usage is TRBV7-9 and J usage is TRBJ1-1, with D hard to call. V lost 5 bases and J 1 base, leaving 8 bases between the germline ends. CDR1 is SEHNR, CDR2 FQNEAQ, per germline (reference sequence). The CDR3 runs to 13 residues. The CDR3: CASSPTANTEAFF. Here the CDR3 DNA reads TGTGCCAGCAGCCCAACAGCGAACACTGAAGCTTTCTTT.

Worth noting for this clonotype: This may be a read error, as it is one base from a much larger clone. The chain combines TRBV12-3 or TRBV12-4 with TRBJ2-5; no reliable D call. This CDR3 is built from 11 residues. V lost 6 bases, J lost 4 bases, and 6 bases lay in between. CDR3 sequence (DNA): TGTGCCAGCAGCCGCGGAGAGACCCAGTACTTC. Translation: CASSRGETQYF.

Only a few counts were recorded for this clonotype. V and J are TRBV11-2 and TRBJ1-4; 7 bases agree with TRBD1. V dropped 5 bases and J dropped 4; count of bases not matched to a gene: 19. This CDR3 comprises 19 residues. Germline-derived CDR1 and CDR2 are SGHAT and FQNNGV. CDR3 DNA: TGTGCCAGCAGCCTAGGAGACCCCGGACAGGCGGGCCTTAATGAAAAACTGTTTTTT. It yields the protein CASSLGDPGQAGLNEKLFF.

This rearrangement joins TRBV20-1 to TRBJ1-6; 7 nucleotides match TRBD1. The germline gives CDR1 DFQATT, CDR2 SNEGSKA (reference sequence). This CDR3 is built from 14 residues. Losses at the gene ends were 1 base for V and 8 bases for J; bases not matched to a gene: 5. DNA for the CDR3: TGCAGTGCTAGAGGAGGACAGGATCATTCACCCCTCCACTTT. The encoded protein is CSARGGQDHSPLHF.

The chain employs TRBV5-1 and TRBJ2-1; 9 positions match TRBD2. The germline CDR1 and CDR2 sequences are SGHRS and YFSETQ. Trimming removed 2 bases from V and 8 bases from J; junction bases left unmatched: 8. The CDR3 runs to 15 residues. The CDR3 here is CASSFSGGGAYEQFF. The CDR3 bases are TGCGCCAGCAGCTTCTCTGGCGGGGGGGCATATGAGCAGTTCTTC. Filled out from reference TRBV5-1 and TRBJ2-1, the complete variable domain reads KAGVTQTPRYLIKTRGQQVTLSCSPISGHRSVSWYQQTPGQGLQFLFEYFSETQRNKGNFPGRFSGRQFSNSRSEMNVSTLELGDSALYLCASSFSGGGAYEQFFGPGTRLTVL.

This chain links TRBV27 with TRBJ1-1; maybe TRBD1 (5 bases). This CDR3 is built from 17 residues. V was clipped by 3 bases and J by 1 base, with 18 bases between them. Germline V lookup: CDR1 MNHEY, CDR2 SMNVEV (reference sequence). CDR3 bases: TGTGCCAGCAGTTTCCTCCCTCCCGGGGCCTCGAACACTGAAGCTTTCTTT. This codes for CASSFLPPGASNTEAFF.

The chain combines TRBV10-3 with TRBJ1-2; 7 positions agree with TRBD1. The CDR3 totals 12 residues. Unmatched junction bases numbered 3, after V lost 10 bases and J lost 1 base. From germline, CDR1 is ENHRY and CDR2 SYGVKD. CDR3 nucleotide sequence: TGTGCCACCTCAGGGGGTAACTATGGCTACACCTTC. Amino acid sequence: CATSGGNYGYTF.

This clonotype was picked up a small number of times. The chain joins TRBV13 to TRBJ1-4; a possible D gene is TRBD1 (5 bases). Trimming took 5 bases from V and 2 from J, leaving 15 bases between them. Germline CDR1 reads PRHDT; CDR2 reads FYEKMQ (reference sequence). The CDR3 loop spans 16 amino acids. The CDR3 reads CASSPRGHQTNEKLFF. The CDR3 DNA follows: TGTGCCAGCAGCCCCCGTGGACACCAGACTAATGAAAAACTGTTTTTT.

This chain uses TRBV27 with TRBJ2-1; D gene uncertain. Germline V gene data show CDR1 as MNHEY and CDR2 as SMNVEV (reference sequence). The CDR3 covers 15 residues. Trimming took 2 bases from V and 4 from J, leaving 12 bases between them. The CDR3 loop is CASSLTWVGYNEQFF. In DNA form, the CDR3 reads TGTGCCAGCAGTTTAACGTGGGTCGGGTACAATGAGCAGTTCTTC.

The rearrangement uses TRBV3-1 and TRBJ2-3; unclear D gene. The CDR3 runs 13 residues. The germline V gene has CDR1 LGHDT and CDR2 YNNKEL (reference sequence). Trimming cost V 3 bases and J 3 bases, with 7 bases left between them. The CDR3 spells CASSQSTTDTQYF. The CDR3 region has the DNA TGTGCCAGCAGCCAGTCTACTACAGATACGCAGTATTTT.

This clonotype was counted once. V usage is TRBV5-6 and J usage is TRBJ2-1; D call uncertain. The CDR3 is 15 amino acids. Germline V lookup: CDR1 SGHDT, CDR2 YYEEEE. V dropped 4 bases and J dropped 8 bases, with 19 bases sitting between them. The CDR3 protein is CASSGKQSRYDEQFF. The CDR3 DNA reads TGTGCCAGCAGCGGGAAACAATCACGTTACGATGAGCAGTTCTTC. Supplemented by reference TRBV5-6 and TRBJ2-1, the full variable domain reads DAGVTQSPTHLIKTRGQQVTLRCSPKSGHDTVSWYQQALGQGPQFIFQYYEEEERQRGNFPDRFSGHQFPNYSSELNVNALLLGDSALYLCASSGKQSRYDEQFFGPGTRLTVL.

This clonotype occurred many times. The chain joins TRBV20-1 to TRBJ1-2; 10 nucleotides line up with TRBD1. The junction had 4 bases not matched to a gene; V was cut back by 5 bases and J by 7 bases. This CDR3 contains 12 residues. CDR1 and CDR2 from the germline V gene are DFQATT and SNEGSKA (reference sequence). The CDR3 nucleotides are TGCAGTGCTCTGGGACAGGGGTTTGGCTACACCTTC. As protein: CSALGQGFGYTF.

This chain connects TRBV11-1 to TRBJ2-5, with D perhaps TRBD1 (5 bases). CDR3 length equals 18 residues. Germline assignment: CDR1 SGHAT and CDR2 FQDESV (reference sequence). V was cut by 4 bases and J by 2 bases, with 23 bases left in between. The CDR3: CASSSPGRTIRIQETQYF. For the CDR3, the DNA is TGTGCCAGCAGCTCACCAGGGCGGACAATCCGTATTCAAGAGACCCAGTACTTC.

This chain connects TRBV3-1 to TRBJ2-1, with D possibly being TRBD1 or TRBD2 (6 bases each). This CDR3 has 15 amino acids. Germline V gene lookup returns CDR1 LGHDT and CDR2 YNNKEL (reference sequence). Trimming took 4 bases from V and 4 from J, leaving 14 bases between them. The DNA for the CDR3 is TGTGCCAGCAGCCTCTCCTGGGGGGCGTACAATGAGCAGTTCTTC. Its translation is CASSLSWGAYNEQFF.

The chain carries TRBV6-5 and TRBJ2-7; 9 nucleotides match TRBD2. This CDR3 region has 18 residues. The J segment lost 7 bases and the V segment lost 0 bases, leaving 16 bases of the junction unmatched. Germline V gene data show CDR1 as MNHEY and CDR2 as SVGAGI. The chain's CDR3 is CASSYSPLGSGRSIEQYF. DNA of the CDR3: TGTGCCAGCAGTTACTCGCCCCTGGGGAGCGGGAGGAGTATAGAGCAGTACTTC.

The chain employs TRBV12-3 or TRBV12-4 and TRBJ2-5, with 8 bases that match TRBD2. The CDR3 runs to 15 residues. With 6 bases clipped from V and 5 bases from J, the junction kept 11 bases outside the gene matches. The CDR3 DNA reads TGTGCCAGCAGAGCGGGGGCAGGGCTATTGGAGACCCAGTACTTC. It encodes CASRAGAGLLETQYF.